Each of the 21 T cell receptor beta chains below was sequenced from the same sample in a study of blood T cells in healthy people across ages. It was with a sample-barcoded 5' primer and a J-beta primer mix that a second PCR of about 6 to 12 cycles was run. One entry per CDR3 protein, called by TCRdb with MiXCR from the 5' RACE reads. The sample has more than 800,000 distinct CDR3 sequences; 25% to 30% are singletons. Input material: blood. These receptors came from a woman of 80 years or more in good health.

This clonotype was detected ten times or more. The chain uses TRBV30 and TRBJ1-2; D call uncertain. CDR3 size: 14 residues. The ends were cut back, 5 bases at V and 8 bases at J, with 21 bases in the middle. Germline CDR1 is GTSNPN and CDR2 is SVGIG (reference sequence). The CDR3 DNA is TGTGCCTGGGGCCCAAGACACCCGGGCCAGGGCTACACCTTC. Its translation is CAWGPRHPGQGYTF.

Notes on this clonotype: A much larger clone lies a single base off, so this may be a read error. V gene TRBV5-1 combines with J gene TRBJ1-1; D gene unclear. Germline-derived CDR1 and CDR2 are SGHRS and YFSETQ. This CDR3 contains 15 residues. This chain's CDR3 is CASSPGGQTNTETFF. The CDR3 DNA reads TGCGCCAGCAGCCCTGGTGGGCAGACGAACACTGAAACTTTCTTT.

This clonotype was observed at least ten times. The chain carries TRBV21-1 and TRBJ1-1. TRBV21-1 is given as a pseudogene. The CDR3 runs to 14 residues. The CDR3 sequence: CASSTGRLNTEAFF. In DNA, the CDR3 is TGTGCCAGCAGCACAGGCAGACTGAACACTGAAGCTTTCTTT.

This clonotype was picked up many times. The chain links TRBV30 to TRBJ2-1; no firm D call. V shed 3 bases and J shed 0 bases, with 9 bases lying between them. The CDR3 runs 14 residues. Germline V lookup: CDR1 GTSNPN, CDR2 SVGIG (reference sequence). The DNA of the CDR3 is TGTGCCTGGAGCTCACAGAACTCCTACAATGAGCAGTTCTTC. Translation: CAWSSQNSYNEQFF.

At least ten counts were recorded for this clonotype. Possible read error: a much larger clone is one base away. The chain employs TRBV7-2 and TRBJ2-7, with TRBD1 matching 9 bases. The germline CDR1 and CDR2 sequences are SGHTA and FQGNSA. Unmatched junction bases numbered 6, after V lost 5 bases and J lost 4 bases. The CDR3 sequence is 14 residues long. The CDR3 reads CASSQGTGRYEQYF. CDR3 coding DNA: TGTGCCAGCAGCCAAGGGACAGGGCGTTACGAGCAGTACTTC.

This clonotype was counted a few times. The chain combines TRBV27 with TRBJ1-1, with a tentative D call TRBD1 (6 bases). Germline V CDR1 and CDR2: MNHEY, SMNVEV (reference sequence). V lost 6 bases and J lost 0, with 20 bases in between. The CDR3 covers 17 residues. The CDR3 DNA reads TGTGCCAGCAGCCGAAACGGGGGCGCGTTCATGAACACTGAAGCTTTCTTT. Amino acid sequence: CASSRNGGAFMNTEAFF.

This clonotype occurred many times. A read error may produce the germline difference seen at one junction end. The V call is TRBV29-1, the J call TRBJ2-3; D remains ambiguous. Germline-derived CDR1 and CDR2 are SQVTM and ANQGSEA. The length of the CDR3 is 11 residues. The CDR3 sequence: CSVDSGDMQYF. For the CDR3, the DNA is TGCAGCGTTGACTCCGGAGATATGCAGTATTTT.

In this sample, this clonotype turned up many times. The chain links TRBV7-2 to TRBJ1-6, with TRBD1 matching over 8 bases. Germline CDR1 is SGHTA and CDR2 is FQGNSA. CDR3 length equals 15 residues. V lost 2 bases and J lost 9; bases outside the gene matches: 6. The CDR3 spells CASSLQGATSSPLHF. The CDR3 DNA reads TGTGCCAGCAGCTTACAGGGGGCTACTTCTTCACCCCTCCACTTT. The full variable domain, its missing parts supplied by reference TRBV7-2 and TRBJ1-6, is GAGVSQSPSNKVTEKGKDVELRCDPISGHTALYWYRQSLGQGLEFLIYFQGNSAPDKSGLPSDRFSAERTGGSVSTLTIQRTQQEDSAVYLCASSLQGATSSPLHFGNGTRLTVT.

This clonotype appeared many times. The chain couples TRBV6-5 to TRBJ1-2; 7 bases align to TRBD1. The CDR3 sequence is 14 residues long. Germline lookup yields CDR1 MNHEY and CDR2 SVGAGI. Unmatched junction bases numbered 4, after V lost 2 bases and J lost 4 bases. The CDR3 sequence is CASSYLAGGYGYTF. The CDR3 bases are TGTGCCAGCAGTTACCTTGCAGGGGGCTATGGCTACACCTTC.

This clonotype turned up a few times. V and J are TRBV20-1 and TRBJ1-1, with D unclear. The CDR3 length is 13 residues. Germline CDR1 reads DFQATT; CDR2 reads SNEGSKA (reference sequence). V gave up 4 bases and J gave up 7 bases, with 16 bases separating them. The CDR3: CSAKDGGFGEAFF. CDR3 nucleotide sequence: TGCAGTGCTAAGGACGGAGGGTTCGGTGAAGCTTTCTTT.

The chain has TRBV2 and TRBJ1-1, with 7 bases that match TRBD1. With V trimmed by 10 bases and J by 4 bases, 12 bases remained unmatched. The CDR3 contains 14 residues. Germline assignment: CDR1 SNHLY and CDR2 FYNNEI. For the CDR3, the DNA is TGTGCCACCTCCCTGACAGGGTCGGCCACTGAAGCTTTCTTT. This gives the protein CATSLTGSATEAFF.

This clonotype was seen many times. The chain carries TRBV13 and TRBJ2-3, with D possibly being TRBD1 (6 bases). Looked up from germline, CDR1 is PRHDT and CDR2 is FYEKMQ (reference sequence). V lost 3 bases and J lost 1, with 11 bases in between. The CDR3 extends over 15 amino acids. Written as DNA, the CDR3 is TGTGCCAGCAGCTTCACAGGGTCGGGCACAGATACGCAGTATTTT. Translation gives CASSFTGSGTDTQYF.

This clonotype appeared a few times. With a much larger clone just one base away, this may be a read error. This chain uses TRBV10-2 with TRBJ2-1, with 12 bases matching TRBD2. The DNA end lines up better with TRBJ2-7; the J call may be wrong. Germline V gives CDR1 WSHSY, CDR2 SAAADI. The CDR3 covers 18 residues. This CDR3 reads CASTQLAGGHSSYNEQYF. CDR3 DNA sequence: TGCGCCAGCACCCAACTAGCGGGGGGCCATAGCTCCTACAATGAGCAGTACTTC.

The chain has TRBV5-1 and TRBJ2-7; unclear D gene. There are 13 residues in the CDR3. V lost 3 bases and J lost 5, with 12 bases in between. CDR1 and CDR2 (germline): SGHRS, YFSETQ. CDR3 in DNA: TGCGCCAGCAGCTCACCCTACATCGACGAGCAGTACTTC. It yields the protein CASSSPYIDEQYF.

This clonotype was seen ten or more times. The CDR3 reads CASSEGSGGAKNIQYF. The CDR3 nucleotides read TGTGCCAGCAGCGAGGGTAGCGGGGGGGCCAAAAACATTCAGTACTTC. The chain has TRBV9 and TRBJ2-4; 10 bases align to TRBD2. Germline V CDR1 and CDR2: SGDLS, YYNGEE. V lost 3 bases, J lost 1 base, and 4 bases stayed unmatched. This CDR3 has 16 residues.

V and J are TRBV12-3 or TRBV12-4 and TRBJ1-3; TRBD1 matches 7 bases. This CDR3 region has 15 residues. The junction had 6 bases not matched to a gene; V was cut back by 5 bases and J by 2 bases. CDR3 amino acids: CASSRSGTAGNTIYF. The CDR3 nucleotides are TGTGCCAGCAGTCGATCCGGGACAGCTGGAAACACCATATATTTT.

The chain uses TRBV6-2 or TRBV6-3 and TRBJ2-1, with a possible D match to TRBD1 (5 bases). Trimming cost V 5 bases and J 7 bases, with 18 bases left between them. The CDR3 contains 15 residues. CDR1 and CDR2 (germline): MNHEY, SVGEGT. CDR3: CASSLTVGAPNEQFF. CDR3 bases: TGTGCCAGCAGTCTCACAGTTGGGGCCCCTAATGAGCAGTTCTTC.

This clonotype was seen ten or more times. This chain joins TRBV20-1 and TRBJ1-2; 9 bases are a match to TRBD1. The CDR3 has 14 residues. Germline V gene lookup returns CDR1 DFQATT and CDR2 SNEGSKA (reference sequence). The ends lost 4 bases at V and 2 bases at J; junction bases unmatched: 5. CDR3 protein: CSATNTGGNYGYTF. CDR3 sequence (DNA): TGCAGTGCTACGAATACAGGGGGCAACTATGGCTACACCTTC.

V is TRBV11-3 and J is TRBJ1-1; no clear D. The CDR3 is 15 residues long. Germline V lookup: CDR1 SGHNT, CDR2 YENEEA. Trimming removed 1 base at V and 6 bases at J, with 15 bases between. Here the CDR3 reads CASSLVAQEGAEAFF. CDR3 nucleotides: TGTGCCAGCAGCTTAGTGGCCCAGGAGGGCGCTGAAGCTTTCTTT.

This clonotype was detected ten times or more. The chain is built from TRBV6-2 or TRBV6-3 and TRBJ2-5, with D unclear. This CDR3 spans 13 amino acids. Trimming pared 7 bases from V and 6 bases from J, leaving 15 bases between. The germline CDR1 and CDR2 sequences are MNHEY and SVGEGT. The CDR3 nucleotides read TGTGCCAGCATGGGGATAGCTCGGCAGACCCAGTACTTC. Translated: CASMGIARQTQYF.

In its sample, this clonotype was seen many times. The gene calls are TRBV7-9 and TRBJ2-1; the D is unclear. V lost 5 bases and J lost 13, with 15 bases in between. Per the germline V gene, CDR1 is SEHNR and CDR2 is FQNEAQ (reference sequence). The length of the CDR3 is 12 residues. The CDR3 protein is CASSPPTSEQFF. CDR3 in DNA: TGTGCCAGCAGCCCCCCCACGTCCGAACAGTTCTTC.